Here is one T cell receptor beta chain with its context. The data originate from a study of blood T cell repertoires in COVID-19. At the level of the study: Acute-phase and convalescent COVID-19 samples originated in the United States, Italy and Spain. The cDNA or gDNA used as material had been derived from T cells, B-cell-depleted T cells, or PBMCs.

Per the original methods: Reference gene primer amplification yielded estimated nucleated cell counts. The repertoire was sequenced with immunoSEQ multiplex PCR; TCRdb's copy has only in-frame clones and lacks some. V and J calls and clone size follow that table, whereas D and trimming were derived from the DNA. The sample holds under 100,000 clones, about 85% seen once. There are 15 residues in the CDR3. V gave up 2 bases and J gave up 3 bases, with 13 bases separating them. Germline V gene lookup returns CDR1 WSHSY and CDR2 SAAADI. Sequencing was performed on peripheral blood. This TCR was recovered from a man aged 45 to 65 with acute or convalescent COVID-19. The gene calls are TRBV10-2 and TRBJ1-1, with D perhaps TRBD1 (5 bases). Here the CDR3 reads CASSENRAGYTEAFF. The CDR3 bases are TGCGCCAGCAGTGAGAATCGGGCAGGGTACACTGAAGCTTTCTTT.